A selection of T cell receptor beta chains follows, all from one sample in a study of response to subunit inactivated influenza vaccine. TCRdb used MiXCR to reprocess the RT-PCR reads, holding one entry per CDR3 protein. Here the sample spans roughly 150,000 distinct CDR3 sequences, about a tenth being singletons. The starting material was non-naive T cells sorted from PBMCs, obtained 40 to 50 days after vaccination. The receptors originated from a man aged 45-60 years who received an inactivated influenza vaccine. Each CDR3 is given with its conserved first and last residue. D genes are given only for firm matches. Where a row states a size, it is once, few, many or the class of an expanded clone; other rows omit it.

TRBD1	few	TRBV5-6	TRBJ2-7	CASSTDREIYFGRYEQYF	TGTGCCAGCAGCACCGACAGGGAAATTTACTTTGGGCGCTACGAGCAGTACTTC
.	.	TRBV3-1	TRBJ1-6	CASRTDGQLSPLHF	TGTGCCAGCAGAACAGACGGACAGCTTTCACCCCTCCACTTT
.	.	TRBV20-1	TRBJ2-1	CSGLSALSRRNEQFF	TGCAGTGGCCTATCGGCGCTTAGCCGTAGGAATGAGCAGTTCTTC
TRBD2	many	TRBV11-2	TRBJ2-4	CASSSPLRRGVAKNIQYF	TGTGCCAGCAGCTCACCTCTGAGGCGGGGGGTGGCCAAAAACATTCAGTACTTC
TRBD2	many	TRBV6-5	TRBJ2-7	CASSYSVTSRGLPYEQYF	TGTGCCAGCAGTTACTCTGTGACTAGCCGTGGTCTCCCTTACGAGCAGTACTTC
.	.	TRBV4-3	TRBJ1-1	CASSQDPLGGLAFF	TGCGCCAGCAGCCAAGACCCCCTCGGGGGGCTGGCTTTCTTT
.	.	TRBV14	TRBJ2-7	CASSQGTAGYEQYF	TGTGCCAGCAGCCAAGGGACAGCGGGTTACGAGCAGTACTTC
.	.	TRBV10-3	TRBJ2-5	CAISEGRDRVTQETQYF	TGTGCCATCAGTGAGGGGCGTGATCGAGTTACACAAGAGACCCAGTACTTC
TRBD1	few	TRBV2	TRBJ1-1	CASKKTGDTEAFF	TGTGCCAGCAAAAAGACAGGGGACACTGAAGCTTTCTTT
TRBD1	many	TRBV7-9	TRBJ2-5	CASSLQTGAQETQYF	TGTGCCAGCAGCTTACAAACAGGGGCCCAAGAGACCCAGTACTTC
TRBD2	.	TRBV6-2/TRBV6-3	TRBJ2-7	CASSYTGGAYEQYF	TGTGCCAGCAGTTACACGGGGGGGGCCTACGAGCAGTACTTC
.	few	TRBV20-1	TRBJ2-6	CSARDDRGGSGANVLTF	TGCAGTGCTAGAGATGACCGTGGGGGATCTGGGGCCAACGTCCTGACTTTC
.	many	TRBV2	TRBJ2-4	CASSEANYLAKNIQYF	TGTGCCAGCAGTGAAGCCAACTACCTAGCCAAAAACATTCAGTACTTC
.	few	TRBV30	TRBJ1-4	CAWSVQLNEKLFF	TGTGCCTGGAGTGTACAGTTAAATGAAAAACTGTTTTTT
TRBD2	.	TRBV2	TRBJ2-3	CASSEAGAGADTQYF	TGTGCCAGCAGTGAAGCGGGAGCGGGAGCAGATACGCAGTATTTT
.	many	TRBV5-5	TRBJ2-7	CASSLEQGIYEQYF	TGTGCCAGCAGCTTGGAGCAGGGTATCTACGAGCAGTACTTC
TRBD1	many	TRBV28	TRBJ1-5	CASSPQWTGRQGRGGNQPQHF	TGTGCCAGCAGTCCCCAGTGGACAGGGAGGCAAGGAAGAGGTGGTAATCAGCCCCAGCATTTT
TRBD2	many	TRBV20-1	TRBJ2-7	CSASTSGYEQYF	TGCAGTGCTAGTACTAGCGGCTACGAGCAGTACTTC
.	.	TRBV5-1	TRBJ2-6	CASSSGPSGANVLTF	TGCGCCAGCAGTTCTGGCCCCTCTGGGGCCAACGTCCTGACTTTC
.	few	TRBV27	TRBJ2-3	CASSFIGGDTQYF	TGTGCCAGCAGTTTTATTGGGGGAGATACGCAGTATTTT
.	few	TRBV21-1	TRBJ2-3	CASSGPHVAGGLEDTQYF	TGTGCCAGCAGCGGACCCCATGTAGCGGGGGGGCTTGAAGATACGCAGTATTTT
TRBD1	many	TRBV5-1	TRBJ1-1	CASSLIPGQGIEAFF	TGCGCCAGCAGCTTGATACCCGGACAGGGAATTGAAGCTTTCTTT
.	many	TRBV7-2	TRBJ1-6	CASSWTLPSPLHF	TGTGCCAGCAGCTGGACACTTCCCTCACCCCTCCACTTT
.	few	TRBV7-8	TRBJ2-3	CASSLIQGTDTQYF	TGTGCCAGCAGCTTAATTCAGGGCACAGATACGCAGTATTTT
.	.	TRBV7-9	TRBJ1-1	CASSLVGSRFSEAFF	TGTGCCAGCAGCTTAGTCGGCAGTAGGTTCTCTGAAGCTTTCTTT
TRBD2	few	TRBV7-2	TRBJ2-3	CASSLSTSFADTQYF	TGTGCCAGCAGCTTATCGACTAGCTTCGCAGATACGCAGTATTTT
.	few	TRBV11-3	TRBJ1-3	CASSLHRGNTIYF	TGTGCCAGCAGCTTACACAGAGGAAACACCATATATTTT
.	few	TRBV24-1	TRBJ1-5	CATSDGGRNQPQHF	TGTGCCACCAGTGACGGCGGCAGAAATCAGCCCCAGCATTTT
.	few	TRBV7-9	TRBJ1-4	CASSLYDNEKLFF	TGTGCCAGCAGCTTATACGATAATGAAAAACTGTTTTTT
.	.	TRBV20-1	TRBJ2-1	CSAAATYNEQFF	TGCAGTGCGGCGGCGACGTACAATGAGCAGTTCTTC
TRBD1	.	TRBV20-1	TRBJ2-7	CSALGQGGYEQYF	TGCAGTGCTCTGGGACAGGGGGGCTACGAGCAGTACTTC
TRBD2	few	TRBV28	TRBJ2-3	CASSTSGSINTQYF	TGTGCCAGCAGTACAAGCGGGAGTATAAATACGCAGTATTTT
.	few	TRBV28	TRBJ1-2	CASSLGQTHYGYTF	TGTGCCAGCAGTTTAGGGCAGACACACTATGGCTACACCTTC
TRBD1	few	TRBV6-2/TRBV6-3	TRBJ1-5	CASSFGTGLGQPQHF	TGTGCCAGCAGTTTTGGGACAGGGCTGGGGCAGCCCCAGCATTTT
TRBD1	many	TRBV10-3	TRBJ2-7	CAIGGTGGYEQYF	TGTGCCATCGGCGGGACAGGGGGCTACGAGCAGTACTTC
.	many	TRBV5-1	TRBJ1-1	CASSFTGMNTEAFF	TGCGCCAGCAGCTTTACAGGGATGAACACTGAAGCTTTCTTT
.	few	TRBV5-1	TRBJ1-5	CASSLGTRFWPQHF	TGCGCCAGCAGCTTGGGGACCCGATTTTGGCCCCAGCATTTT
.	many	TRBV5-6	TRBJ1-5	CASSFQGNQPQHF	TGTGCCAGCAGCTTCCAGGGCAATCAGCCCCAGCATTTT
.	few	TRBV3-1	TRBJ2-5	CASIQGAGGMETQYF	TGTGCCAGCATCCAGGGGGCGGGGGGCATGGAGACCCAGTACTTC
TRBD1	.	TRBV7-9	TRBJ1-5	CASSLALGGGQQPQHF	TGTGCCAGCAGCTTAGCGCTGGGAGGGGGCCAACAGCCCCAGCATTTT
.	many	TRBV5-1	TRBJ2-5	CASSSYGTVETQYF	TGCGCCAGCAGCTCCTACGGGACGGTAGAGACCCAGTACTTC
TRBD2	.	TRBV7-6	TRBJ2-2	CASSLQAGVSGELFF	TGTGCCAGCAGCCTCCAAGCGGGAGTCTCCGGGGAGCTGTTTTTT
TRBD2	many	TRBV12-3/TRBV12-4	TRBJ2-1	CASRESGGAHNEQFF	TGTGCCAGCAGAGAAAGCGGGGGGGCCCACAATGAGCAGTTCTTC
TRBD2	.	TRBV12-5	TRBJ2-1	CASGRTSGDNEQFF	TGTGCTAGTGGTCGGACTAGCGGGGACAATGAGCAGTTCTTC
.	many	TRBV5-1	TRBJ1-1	CASTSGGRSTEAFF	TGCGCCAGCACCTCGGGGGGGAGGTCCACTGAAGCTTTCTTT
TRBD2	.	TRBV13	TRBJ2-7	CASSQLAGGAYEQYF	TGTGCCAGCAGCCAACTAGCGGGGGGTGCCTACGAGCAGTACTTC
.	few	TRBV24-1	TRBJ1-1	CATSEATGPNTEAFF	TGTGCCACCAGTGAAGCAACAGGGCCAAACACTGAAGCTTTCTTT
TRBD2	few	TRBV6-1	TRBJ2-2	CASTGGGESTGELFF	TGTGCCAGCACTGGGGGGGGGGAGAGCACCGGGGAGCTGTTTTTT
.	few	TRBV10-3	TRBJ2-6	CAINSGTNVLTF	TGTGCCATCAATTCCGGGACCAACGTCCTGACTTTC
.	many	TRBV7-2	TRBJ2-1	CASSGRSSGHNEQFF	TGTGCCAGCAGCGGCCGGAGTAGCGGCCACAATGAGCAGTTCTTC
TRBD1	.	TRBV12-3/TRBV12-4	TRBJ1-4	CASTLSLQGANEKLFF	TGTGCCAGCACCCTAAGTCTGCAGGGGGCTAATGAAAAACTGTTTTTT
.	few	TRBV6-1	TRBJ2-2	CASSQPGDTGELFF	TGTGCCAGCAGTCAGCCAGGGGACACCGGGGAGCTGTTTTTT
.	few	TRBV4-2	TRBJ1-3	CASSQDSRQSERNTIYF	TGTGCCAGCAGCCAAGATTCCCGACAGAGCGAGCGAAACACCATATATTTT
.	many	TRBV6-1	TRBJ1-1	CASSEFKGRGAAFF	TGTGCCAGCAGTGAATTTAAGGGACGGGGGGCAGCTTTCTTT